This is a list of T cell receptor beta chains from one sample in a study of blood T cell repertoires in COVID-19. The repertoire was sequenced with immunoSEQ multiplex PCR; TCRdb's copy has only in-frame clones and lacks some. Of under 250,000 clones in the sample, about four fifths were seen once. Source material: PBMCs or T cells enriched from blood (not recorded which). These receptors were collected from a woman aged 40 to 55 who had been exposed to COVID-19. Each CDR3 is given with its conserved first and last residue. The order of the fields is CDR3 DNA, CDR3 protein, clone size, J gene, V gene, D gene. The D gene is left open where the match is weak. Only part of the rows carry a size: once, few, many, or a class if the clone is expanded.

DNA: TGTGCCAGCAGCGTAGCTAGCGGGGGGGATGAGCAGTTCTTC; CDR3: CASSVASGGDEQFF; size: .; J: TRBJ2-1; V: TRBV9; D: TRBD2
DNA: TGTGCCAGCAGCCCGACAGGGCAAAACACTGAAGCTTTCTTT; CDR3: CASSPTGQNTEAFF; size: .; J: TRBJ1-1; V: TRBV7-6; D: TRBD1
DNA: TGTGCCAGCAGCTTCGTAGGCAGAGGGAGCGGTAATGAAAAACTGTTTTTT; CDR3: CASSFVGRGSGNEKLFF; size: .; J: TRBJ1-4; V: TRBV7-9; D: .
DNA: TGTGCCAGCAGTCCCGGGTACTCTAATTCACCCCTCCACTTT; CDR3: CASSPGYSNSPLHF; size: .; J: TRBJ1-6; V: TRBV27; D: .
DNA: TGTGCCAGCAGACCCACAGGGACTAACTATGGCTACACCTTC; CDR3: CASRPTGTNYGYTF; size: .; J: TRBJ1-2; V: TRBV9; D: .
DNA: TGTGCCACCAGTGAACCCGGGACAGCGGATGGCTACACCTTC; CDR3: CATSEPGTADGYTF; size: .; J: TRBJ1-2; V: TRBV24-1; D: TRBD1
DNA: TGCGCCAGCAGCTTTGGGTTACAGGGCCCTAATGAAAAACTGTTTTTT; CDR3: CASSFGLQGPNEKLFF; size: .; J: TRBJ1-4; V: TRBV5-1; D: .
DNA: TGCAGCGTTGAATGGGCAGGGGCCAAAAACATTCAGTACTTC; CDR3: CSVEWAGAKNIQYF; size: once; J: TRBJ2-4; V: TRBV29-1; D: .
DNA: TGTGCCATCAGTGCCGCGGGACAGTCCTACGAGCAGTACTTC; CDR3: CAISAAGQSYEQYF; size: .; J: TRBJ2-7; V: TRBV10-3; D: .
DNA: TGTGCCAGCAGTGAAGGACAGGGTGGGGCCAACGTCCTGACTTTC; CDR3: CASSEGQGGANVLTF; size: .; J: TRBJ2-6; V: TRBV6-1; D: TRBD1
DNA: TGTGCCAGCAGTCCGACCTCCGACAATCGCGAGCAGTACTTC; CDR3: CASSPTSDNREQYF; size: .; J: TRBJ2-7; V: TRBV28; D: .
DNA: TGTGCCAGCAGCCCCCGACAGGGGTTCCAAGAGACCCAGTACTTC; CDR3: CASSPRQGFQETQYF; size: .; J: TRBJ2-5; V: TRBV9; D: TRBD1
DNA: TGTGCCATCAGTCTGGCAGGGGGCAATCAGCCCCAGCATTTT; CDR3: CAISLAGGNQPQHF; size: .; J: TRBJ1-5; V: TRBV10-3; D: .
DNA: TGTGCCAGCTCACCCCAATCTAGACTAGCGGGGGCTTACGAGCAGTACTTC; CDR3: CASSPQSRLAGAYEQYF; size: .; J: TRBJ2-7; V: TRBV18; D: TRBD2
DNA: TGTGCCAGTAGTACCTTGGGACAGGGGAGAGGTCAGCCCCAGCATTTT; CDR3: CASSTLGQGRGQPQHF; size: .; J: TRBJ1-5; V: TRBV19; D: TRBD1
DNA: TGTGCCAGCAGCTTAATGCGCGGGGGGGCGGATGAGCAGTTCTTC; CDR3: CASSLMRGGADEQFF; size: .; J: TRBJ2-1; V: TRBV7-2; D: TRBD2
DNA: TGTGCCAGCAGCCAACAACAGGGTGGTGAGCAGTTCTTC; CDR3: CASSQQQGGEQFF; size: .; J: TRBJ2-1; V: TRBV14; D: .
DNA: TGTGCCAGCAGCCGGACAGACGAGCAGTACTTC; CDR3: CASSRTDEQYF; size: .; J: TRBJ2-7; V: TRBV3-1/TRBV3-2; D: .
DNA: TGTGCCAGCAGCCAAGCGGGGACTAGCGGGGCCTACAATGAGCAGTTCTTC; CDR3: CASSQAGTSGAYNEQFF; size: few; J: TRBJ2-1; V: TRBV3-1/TRBV3-2; D: TRBD2
DNA: TGTGCCAGCAGCCTCACAGGGGCTTATAGCAATCAGCCCCAGCATTTT; CDR3: CASSLTGAYSNQPQHF; size: .; J: TRBJ1-5; V: TRBV7-2; D: TRBD1
DNA: TGTGCCAGCAGTTTACAGGGGGCGAATGGCTACACCTTC; CDR3: CASSLQGANGYTF; size: .; J: TRBJ1-2; V: TRBV6-5; D: TRBD1
DNA: TGTGCCAGCAGCCGGGGGTGGGGTGAGGGAGAAGGGAACACTGAAGCTTTCTTT; CDR3: CASSRGWGEGEGNTEAFF; size: .; J: TRBJ1-1; V: TRBV7-9; D: .
DNA: TGCAGCGTTGTCTCCAGGCTCCAAGAGACCCAGTACTTC; CDR3: CSVVSRLQETQYF; size: .; J: TRBJ2-5; V: TRBV29-1; D: .
DNA: TGTGCCAGCAGCCCAGGGACGGGGAGGTATGGCTACACCTTC; CDR3: CASSPGTGRYGYTF; size: .; J: TRBJ1-2; V: TRBV3-1/TRBV3-2; D: .
DNA: TGTGCCAGCAGCTTTCCTCGGACAGGGAGTCTTGGTACGCAGTATTTT; CDR3: CASSFPRTGSLGTQYF; size: .; J: TRBJ2-3; V: TRBV11-2; D: TRBD1
DNA: TGTGCCATCAGTGATTACGGACTCGATCAGCCCCAGCATTTT; CDR3: CAISDYGLDQPQHF; size: .; J: TRBJ1-5; V: TRBV10-3; D: .
DNA: TGTGCCAGCAGTTTATTAGCCCTAGATAATTCACCCCTCCACTTT; CDR3: CASSLLALDNSPLHF; size: once; J: TRBJ1-6; V: TRBV27; D: .
DNA: TGTGCCAGCTCACCAGGGACAGGGGGGGCCTACGAGCAGTACTTC; CDR3: CASSPGTGGAYEQYF; size: .; J: TRBJ2-7; V: TRBV18; D: TRBD1
DNA: TGTGCCTGGGACCTTCGGGGGGACAATGAGCAGTTCTTC; CDR3: CAWDLRGDNEQFF; size: .; J: TRBJ2-1; V: TRBV30; D: TRBD2
DNA: TGTGCCAGCAGCCGCGGACAAACTCAAGCTAACTATGGCTACACCTTC; CDR3: CASSRGQTQANYGYTF; size: .; J: TRBJ1-2; V: TRBV7-8; D: .
DNA: TGTGCCAGCAGTTCGATTAGGGGGGGTGCTATAGGCTCCTATAATTCACCCCTCCACTTT; CDR3: CASSSIRGGAIGSYNSPLHF; size: .; J: TRBJ1-6; V: TRBV28; D: .
DNA: TGCGCCAGCAGCTTGTATAGTGTGATCCTCACAGATACGCAGTATTTT; CDR3: CASSLYSVILTDTQYF; size: few; J: TRBJ2-3; V: TRBV5-1; D: .
DNA: TGTGCCAGCAGCCCAGCGGGGGTTAGCACAGATACGCAGTATTTT; CDR3: CASSPAGVSTDTQYF; size: .; J: TRBJ2-3; V: TRBV5-4; D: TRBD2
DNA: TGTGCCAGCAGTTACGGCGACAGGGGACCTGAAGCTTTCTTT; CDR3: CASSYGDRGPEAFF; size: .; J: TRBJ1-1; V: TRBV6-2/TRBV6-3; D: TRBD1
DNA: TGTGCCAGCAGCCAAGGTCAGGAGGAGACCTACAATGAGCAGTTCTTC; CDR3: CASSQGQEETYNEQFF; size: .; J: TRBJ2-1; V: TRBV4-2; D: .
DNA: TGTGCCAGCCTAGCGGATACGCAGTATTTT; CDR3: CASLADTQYF; size: .; J: TRBJ2-3; V: TRBV2; D: .
DNA: TGTGCCAGCAGCTCCGGGACAGTCCTCTCCTACGAGCAGTACTTC; CDR3: CASSSGTVLSYEQYF; size: .; J: TRBJ2-7; V: TRBV7-9; D: TRBD1
DNA: TGTGCCAGCAGCCCCCTAGATGCCGGGACTAGCGGGGAGAACACCGGGGAGCTGTTTTTT; CDR3: CASSPLDAGTSGENTGELFF; size: medium-sized; J: TRBJ2-2; V: TRBV4-2; D: TRBD2
DNA: TGCGCCAGCCGACAATCCGGCATTAGCAATCAGCCCCAGCATTTT; CDR3: CASRQSGISNQPQHF; size: .; J: TRBJ1-5; V: TRBV4-1; D: .
DNA: TGTGCCTGGAACAGGGCGGGAAACACCATATATTTT; CDR3: CAWNRAGNTIYF; size: once; J: TRBJ1-3; V: TRBV30; D: .
DNA: TGTGCCAGCAGCGCCAGGGGCCCGGGAGAGACCCAGTACTTC; CDR3: CASSARGPGETQYF; size: .; J: TRBJ2-5; V: TRBV9; D: .
DNA: TGCAGCGTTCGGGGAAGCTCCTATAATTCACCCCTCCACTTT; CDR3: CSVRGSSYNSPLHF; size: .; J: TRBJ1-6; V: TRBV29-1; D: .
DNA: TGTGCCAGCAGCCAAGATGTGGGACAGGGCCCCTATGGCTACACCTTC; CDR3: CASSQDVGQGPYGYTF; size: .; J: TRBJ1-2; V: TRBV3-1/TRBV3-2; D: TRBD1
DNA: TGTGCCAGCAGCTTCGGGTTCGTAATAACCGGGGAGCTGTTTTTT; CDR3: CASSFGFVITGELFF; size: .; J: TRBJ2-2; V: TRBV11-2; D: .
DNA: TGCAGCGTTGTCTCAGGGGCTGGTGGCTACACCTTC; CDR3: CSVVSGAGGYTF; size: .; J: TRBJ1-2; V: TRBV29-1; D: .
DNA: TGTGCCAGCAGCCAAGTAACTTTGACTAGCGGGGGGGCATTGGCCAAAAACATTCAGTACTTC; CDR3: CASSQVTLTSGGALAKNIQYF; size: .; J: TRBJ2-4; V: TRBV3-1/TRBV3-2; D: TRBD2
DNA: TGCGCCAGCAGCCAAGATAGGTCAGGCCTCTATGGCTACACCTTC; CDR3: CASSQDRSGLYGYTF; size: .; J: TRBJ1-2; V: TRBV4-3; D: .
DNA: TGTGCCAGCAATCCGGGGAATATCAATCAGCCCCAGCATTTT; CDR3: CASNPGNINQPQHF; size: .; J: TRBJ1-5; V: TRBV9; D: .
DNA: TGTGCCAGCAGCCCTCCGGCGGCAGATACGCAGTATTTT; CDR3: CASSPPAADTQYF; size: .; J: TRBJ2-3; V: TRBV5-6; D: .